The next 30 T cell receptor beta chains were all read from a single sample in a study of blood T cells in healthy people across ages. For the second PCR, which ran for 7 to 11 cycles, a sample-barcoded 5' primer and a J-beta primer mix were used. TCRdb used MiXCR to reprocess the 5' RACE reads, holding one entry per CDR3 protein. The sample shows some 940,000 distinct CDR3 sequences, about 27% of them seen only once. The same specimen was also included in a second study, on T cells of mothers and their children.

The specimen was blood. The receptors were sampled from a woman between 35 and 50 years old in good health.

This clonotype appeared many times. This chain joins TRBV7-2 and TRBJ2-7; D perhaps matches TRBD2 (5 bases). The V and J ends lost 5 bases and 0 bases respectively, with 11 bases between them. This CDR3 spans 14 amino acids. CDR1 and CDR2 from the germline V gene are SGHTA and FQGNSA. The CDR3 protein is CASSQRTDSYEQYF. DNA of the CDR3: TGTGCCAGCAGCCAGCGGACTGACTCCTACGAGCAGTACTTC.

Worth noting for this clonotype: This may come from a read error, since a much larger clone is one base off. The chain uses TRBV20-1 and TRBJ2-1; 9 positions agree with TRBD2. The DNA end lines up better with TRBJ2-7; the J call may be wrong. From germline, CDR1 is DFQATT and CDR2 SNEGSKA (reference sequence). This CDR3 is built from 13 residues. CDR3 DNA: TGCAGTGCTCAGCGGGGGGACTACAATGAGCAGTACTTC. As protein: CSAQRGDYNEQYF.

As concerns this clonotype: A much larger clonotype is one base distant, so this may be a read error. The chain recombines TRBV6-4 with TRBJ2-5; possibly TRBD2 for D (6 bases). Germline V gene lookup returns CDR1 MRHNA and CDR2 SNTAGT. V lost 0 bases and J lost 11, with 19 bases in between. The length of the CDR3 is 15 residues. In DNA form, the CDR3 reads TGTGCCAGCAGTGACTCTGGCGGGGATTACAATGAGCAGTACTTC. This gives the protein CASSDSGGDYNEQYF.

This clonotype was found a few times. The chain couples TRBV12-3 or TRBV12-4 to TRBJ1-2; 8 positions agree with TRBD1. Trimming at V came to 5 bases and at J to 2 bases, leaving 7 bases not matched to a gene. CDR3 length equals 15 residues. The CDR3: CASSNHGQGNYGYTF. For the CDR3, the DNA is TGTGCCAGCAGTAACCATGGACAGGGCAACTATGGCTACACCTTC.

This rearrangement joins TRBV2 to TRBJ1-2; no firm D call. The germline V gene has CDR1 SNHLY and CDR2 FYNNEI. The CDR3 length is 13 residues. The ends were cut back, 2 bases at V and 7 bases at J, with 11 bases in the middle. This CDR3 is CASSEWGSSGYTF. In DNA, the CDR3 is TGTGCCAGCAGTGAATGGGGTTCCAGTGGCTACACCTTC.

A word on this clonotype: The germline gene is not matched at one end of the junction; a read error may be the cause. The genes are TRBV5-8 and TRBJ1-4; weak D call: TRBD1 (6 bases). The CDR3 covers 17 residues. CDR1 and CDR2 (germline): SGHTS, YDEGEE. CDR3: CASGLNARQEGFAKLFF. In DNA, the CDR3 is TGTGCCAGCGGCTTGAATGCCAGACAGGAGGGATTCGCAAAACTGTTTTTT.

In its sample, this clonotype was seen a few times. The chain employs TRBV2 and TRBJ1-4; a weak D match, TRBD1 (6 bases). This CDR3 is built from 13 residues. V was cut by 6 bases and J by 8 bases, with 13 bases left in between. The germline V gene encodes CDR1 SNHLY and CDR2 FYNNEI. The CDR3, as DNA: TGTGCCAGCAGCCTCCTGAGGGGGGAAAAACTGTTTTTT. This encodes CASSLLRGEKLFF.

V is TRBV7-6 and J is TRBJ2-3, with TRBD1 matching over 7 bases. This CDR3 comprises 15 residues. V lost 5 bases to trimming and J lost 4 bases; unmatched junction nucleotides: 9. CDR1 and CDR2 from the germline V gene are SGHVS and FNYEAQ. The CDR3 coding sequence is TGTGCCAGCAGCCTTACTACAGGGGTGGCAGATACGCAGTATTTT. This encodes CASSLTTGVADTQYF.

The chain combines TRBV5-1 with TRBJ2-2; D not certain. Germline lookup yields CDR1 SGHRS and CDR2 YFSETQ. The CDR3 length is 12 residues. With 7 bases removed from V and 4 bases from J, the gap between germline ends came to 8 bases. CDR3 sequence reads: CASYPVTGELFF. In DNA, the CDR3 is TGCGCCAGCTATCCAGTCACCGGGGAGCTGTTTTTT.

The sample holds many counts of this clonotype. This chain connects TRBV7-9 to TRBJ1-2, with 7 bases identical to TRBD1. Losses at the gene ends were 5 bases for V and 5 bases for J; bases not matched to a gene: 5. The germline V gene has CDR1 SEHNR and CDR2 FQNEAQ (reference sequence). This CDR3 has 13 amino acids. The CDR3 DNA reads TGTGCCAGCAGCCCATCCAGGGGGTATGGCTACACCTTC. Its translation is CASSPSRGYGYTF.

The chain's CDR3 is CASSPPGLALGNEQYF. The CDR3 coding sequence is TGTGCCAGCTCACCACCGGGACTAGCGCTTGGAAATGAGCAGTACTTC. The chain links TRBV18 to TRBJ2-4; 10 nucleotides agree with TRBD2. The CDR3 sequence is 16 residues long. V was pared by 0 bases and J by 13 bases, with 12 bases of the junction left unmatched. Germline V gene lookup returns CDR1 KGHSH and CDR2 LQKENI.

This clonotype was seen at least ten times. CDR3 nucleotides: TGTGCCACCAGCAGAGAGCGGTACGAGCAGTACTTC. Amino acid sequence: CATSRERYEQYF. The chain couples TRBV15 to TRBJ2-7, with D uncertain. V was trimmed by 0 bases and J by 4 bases, leaving 4 bases between them. The CDR3 has 12 amino acids. Germline-derived CDR1 and CDR2 are LNHNV and YYDKDF (reference sequence).

As for this clonotype: Germline is not matched at one junction end, which may reflect a read error. The CDR3 region has the DNA TGTGGCAGCAGCCTCCTGGGGGTCTCTGAAGCTTTCTTT. As protein: CGSSLLGVSEAFF. This rearrangement joins TRBV5-6 to TRBJ1-1; the D gene is possibly TRBD1 (5 bases). The CDR3 has 13 amino acids. CDR1 and CDR2 (germline): SGHDT, YYEEEE.

This chain uses TRBV4-3 with TRBJ1-6; 8 bases are shared with TRBD1. Losses at the gene ends were 0 bases for V and 9 bases for J; bases not matched to a gene: 7. The CDR3 loop spans 16 amino acids. Germline CDR1 LGHNA, CDR2 YSLEER. CDR3 region: CASSQDGQGSGSPLHF. DNA of the CDR3: TGCGCCAGCAGCCAAGACGGACAGGGATCAGGTTCACCCCTCCACTTT.

Concerning this clonotype: This may be a read error: a much more frequent sequence differs by one nucleotide. The rearrangement links TRBV9 to TRBJ1-5; possibly TRBD1 for D (6 bases). The germline V gene has CDR1 SGDLS and CDR2 YYNGEE. Trimming left V 1 base short and J 2 bases short, with 13 bases between. The CDR3 loop spans 16 amino acids. The CDR3 sequence: CASSVRAGAGNQPQHF. The CDR3 DNA reads TGTGCCAGCAGCGTAAGGGCAGGGGCGGGCAATCAGCCCCAGCATTTT.

The chain combines TRBV30 with TRBJ1-4; 10 bases are shared with TRBD1. Germline CDR1 GTSNPN, CDR2 SVGIG (reference sequence). With V trimmed by 3 bases and J by 6 bases, 1 base remained unmatched. The CDR3 sequence is 13 residues long. In nucleotides, the CDR3 is TGTGCCTGGAGCGGGACAGGGGATGAAAAACTGTTTTTT. Translating it yields CAWSGTGDEKLFF. Complete variable domain (other parts from reference TRBV30 and TRBJ1-4): SQTIHQWPATLVQPVGSPLSLECTVEGTSNPNLYWYRQAAGRGLQLLFYSVGIGQISSEVPQNLSASRPQDRQFILSSKKLLLSDSGFYLCAWSGTGDEKLFFGSGTQLSVL.

This chain links TRBV5-1 with TRBJ2-1; no clear D gene. Per germline, CDR1 SGHRS and CDR2 YFSETQ. The CDR3 is 15 amino acids. Between the trimmed V and J ends, which lost 0 bases and 8 bases, there was a span of 15 bases. In DNA form, the CDR3 reads TGCGCCAGCAGCTTGGTTGGCGGTGCCAGCGATGAGCAGTTCTTC. This encodes CASSLVGGASDEQFF.

The table lists this clonotype with a few counts. This sequence joins TRBV5-1 and TRBJ1-5; 9 nucleotides match TRBD1. The CDR3 runs to 15 residues. The germline CDR1 and CDR2 sequences are SGHRS and YFSETQ. V gave up 0 bases and J gave up 3 bases; unmatched junction bases: 1. Here the CDR3 reads CASSLGTGANQPQHF. Here the CDR3 DNA reads TGCGCCAGCAGCTTGGGGACAGGGGCCAATCAGCCCCAGCATTTT.

For this clonotype: Just one base apart from a much larger clone, this may be a read error. The CDR3 protein is CSGGQRPYNEQFF. The CDR3 region has the DNA TGCAGCGGGGGACAGAGGCCCTACAATGAGCAGTTCTTC. This sequence joins TRBV29-1 and TRBJ2-1; 7 bases match TRBD1. CDR1 SQVTM and CDR2 ANQGSEA come from the germline V gene. Trimming cost V 7 bases and J 2 bases; bases outside gene matches: 5. The CDR3 has 13 residues.

This clonotype occurred many times. The gene calls are TRBV5-1 and TRBJ2-3; 10 positions agree with TRBD1. Losses at the gene ends were 4 bases for V and 4 bases for J; bases not matched to a gene: 9. This CDR3 has 16 residues. Germline loops: CDR1 SGHRS, CDR2 YFSETQ. The CDR3 is CASSPAPTGGADTQYF. In DNA, the CDR3 is TGCGCCAGCAGCCCCGCCCCGACAGGGGGCGCAGATACGCAGTATTTT. The variable domain in full, with the rest retrieved from reference TRBV5-1 and TRBJ2-3, is KAGVTQTPRYLIKTRGQQVTLSCSPISGHRSVSWYQQTPGQGLQFLFEYFSETQRNKGNFPGRFSGRQFSNSRSEMNVSTLELGDSALYLCASSPAPTGGADTQYFGPGTRLTVL.

This clonotype has more than one count but fewer than ten. The chain is built from TRBV29-1 and TRBJ1-4; 9 bases are shared with TRBD1. The CDR3 spans 13 residues. Germline V lookup: CDR1 SQVTM, CDR2 ANQGSEA. J was trimmed by 2 bases and V by 6 bases; bases with no gene match: 1. This CDR3 reads CSVGTGTNEKLFF. Here the CDR3 DNA reads TGCAGCGTGGGGACAGGGACTAATGAAAAACTGTTTTTT.

The chain has TRBV4-3 and TRBJ2-2; tentatively, D is TRBD1 or TRBD2 (5 bases each). Trimming removed 1 base at V and 4 bases at J, with 10 bases between. Germline V gene lookup returns CDR1 LGHNA and CDR2 YSLEER. This CDR3 contains 15 residues. This CDR3 reads CASSQGWGPTGELFF. CDR3 nucleotides: TGCGCCAGCAGCCAAGGATGGGGACCCACCGGGGAGCTGTTTTTT.

This clonotype was detected a few times. A much larger clone differs from this one at a single base, so this may be a read error. This chain uses TRBV14 with TRBJ2-7; the D gene is possibly TRBD2 (6 bases). The CDR3 is 13 residues long. Trimming stripped 1 base from V and 6 bases from J, with 10 bases between. Germline V gene data show CDR1 as SGHDN and CDR2 as FVKESK. The CDR3 nucleotides are TGTGCCAGCAGCCAAGGGAGGGGTGTCGAGCAGTACTTC. Translated, it gives CASSQGRGVEQYF.

The table lists this clonotype with a few counts. The chain combines TRBV12-3 or TRBV12-4 with TRBJ2-1; the D is unclear. V lost 5 bases and J 7 bases, leaving 6 bases between the germline ends. This CDR3 has 11 residues. The CDR3 bases are TGTGCCAGCAGTGCAATAAATGAGCAGTTCTTC. This codes for CASSAINEQFF.

This clonotype appeared once. This may arise from a read error, as a much more abundant clone is one base away. This chain uses TRBV5-1 with TRBJ2-7; D unresolved. The CDR3 loop spans 14 amino acids. CDR1 and CDR2 (germline): SGHRS, YFSETQ. The CDR3 here is CGSSLLENAYEQYF. The CDR3 DNA sequence: TGCGGCAGCAGCTTGCTTGAAAACGCCTACGAGCAGTACTTC.

The genes are TRBV14 and TRBJ2-5; D is perhaps TRBD1 or TRBD2 (5 bases each). This CDR3 has 16 residues. The V gene lost 0 bases and the J gene lost 5 bases, with 16 bases spanning the gap. In germline, CDR1 is SGHDN, CDR2 FVKESK. CDR3 sequence: CASSQEGRERGETQYF. The CDR3, as DNA: TGTGCCAGCAGCCAAGAAGGCAGGGAGAGAGGGGAGACCCAGTACTTC.

The V and J genes are TRBV6-1 and TRBJ2-1; TRBD2 matches at 12 bases. Germline values: CDR1 MNHNS, CDR2 SASEGT. The CDR3 is 15 residues long. Germline trimming cut 4 bases from V and 9 bases from J; bases unmatched to any gene: 7. DNA for the CDR3: TGTGCCAGCAGTGGAACTAGCGGGGGGTTCGGTGAGCAGTTCTTC. It is translated as CASSGTSGGFGEQFF.

Comment on this clonotype: At one of its ends the junction is not consistent with the germline gene, which may arise from a read error. The chain is built from TRBV7-2 and TRBJ2-7, with 12 bases matching TRBD2. Germline assignment: CDR1 SGHTA and CDR2 FQGNSA. The CDR3 loop spans 16 amino acids. The CDR3 loop is CAGSLAGLAGTYGQYF. DNA for the CDR3: TGTGCCGGCAGCTTAGCCGGACTAGCGGGAACCTACGGGCAGTACTTC.

The chain has TRBV20-1 and TRBJ1-5, with a tentative D call TRBD1 (5 bases). CDR1 DFQATT and CDR2 SNEGSKA come from the germline V gene (reference sequence). The CDR3 spans 12 residues. The V end was cut by 3 bases, the J end by 6 bases, with 9 bases between. As DNA, the CDR3 is TGCAGTGCTAGTGACAGACTTCAGCCCCAGCATTTT. As protein: CSASDRLQPQHF.

Written as DNA, the CDR3 is TGTGCCAGCAGCCAATGGACAGGGGGCACAGATACGCAGTATTTT. This gives the protein CASSQWTGGTDTQYF. This chain uses TRBV3-1 with TRBJ2-3; TRBD1 aligns across 9 bases. The J segment lost 1 base and the V segment lost 2 bases, leaving 1 base of the junction unmatched. The germline V gene encodes CDR1 LGHDT and CDR2 YNNKEL (reference sequence). The CDR3 spans 15 residues.